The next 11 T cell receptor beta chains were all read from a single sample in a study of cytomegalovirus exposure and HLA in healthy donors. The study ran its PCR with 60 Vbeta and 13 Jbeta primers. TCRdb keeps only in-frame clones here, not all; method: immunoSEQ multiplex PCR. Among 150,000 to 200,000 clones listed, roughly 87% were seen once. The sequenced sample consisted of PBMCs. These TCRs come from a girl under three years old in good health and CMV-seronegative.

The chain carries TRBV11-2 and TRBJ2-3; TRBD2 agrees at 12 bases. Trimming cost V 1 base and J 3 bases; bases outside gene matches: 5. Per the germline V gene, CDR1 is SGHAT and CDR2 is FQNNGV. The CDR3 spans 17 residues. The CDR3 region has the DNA TGTGCCAGCAGCTTAGGACCTAGCGGGGGGGGAACAGATACGCAGTATTTT. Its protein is CASSLGPSGGGTDTQYF.

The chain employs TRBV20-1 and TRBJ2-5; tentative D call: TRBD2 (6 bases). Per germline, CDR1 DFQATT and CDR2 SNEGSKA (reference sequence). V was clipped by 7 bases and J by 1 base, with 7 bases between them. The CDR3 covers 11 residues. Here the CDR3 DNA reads TGCAGTGAGGGAGGCCAAGAGACCCAGTACTTC. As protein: CSEGGQETQYF.

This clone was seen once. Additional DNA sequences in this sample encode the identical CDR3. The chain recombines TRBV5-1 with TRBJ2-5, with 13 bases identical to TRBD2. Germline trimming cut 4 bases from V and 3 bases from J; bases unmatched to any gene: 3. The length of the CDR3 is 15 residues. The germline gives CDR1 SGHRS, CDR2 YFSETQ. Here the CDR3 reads CASSPGLAGEETQYF. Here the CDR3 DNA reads TGCGCCAGCAGCCCAGGACTAGCGGGAGAAGAGACCCAGTACTTC. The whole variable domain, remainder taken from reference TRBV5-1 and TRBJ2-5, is KAGVTQTPRYLIKTRGQQVTLSCSPISGHRSVSWYQQTPGQGLQFLFEYFSETQRNKGNFPGRFSGRQFSNSRSEMNVSTLELGDSALYLCASSPGLAGEETQYFGPGTRLLVL.

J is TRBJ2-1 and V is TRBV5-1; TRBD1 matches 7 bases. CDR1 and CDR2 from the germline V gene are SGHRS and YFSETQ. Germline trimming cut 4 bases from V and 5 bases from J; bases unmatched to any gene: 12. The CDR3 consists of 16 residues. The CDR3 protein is CASSASDRALHNEQFF. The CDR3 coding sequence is TGCGCCAGCAGCGCATCCGACAGGGCCCTCCACAATGAGCAGTTCTTC.

CDR3 in DNA: TGTGCCAGCAGTTACTCGATTAACAGGGACCTGGATGGCTACACCTTC. Amino acid sequence: CASSYSINRDLDGYTF. The chain recombines TRBV6-5 with TRBJ1-2; D possibly corresponds to TRBD1 (6 bases). The germline gives CDR1 MNHEY, CDR2 SVGAGI. This CDR3 region has 16 residues. V was clipped by 0 bases and J by 6 bases, with 17 bases between them.

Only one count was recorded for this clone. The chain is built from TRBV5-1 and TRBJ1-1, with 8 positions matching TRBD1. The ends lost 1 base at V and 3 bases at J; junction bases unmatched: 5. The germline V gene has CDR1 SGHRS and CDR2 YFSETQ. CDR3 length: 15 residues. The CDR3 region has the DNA TGCGCCAGCAGCTTGACAGGGGGAGGGTACACTGAAGCTTTCTTT. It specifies CASSLTGGGYTEAFF.

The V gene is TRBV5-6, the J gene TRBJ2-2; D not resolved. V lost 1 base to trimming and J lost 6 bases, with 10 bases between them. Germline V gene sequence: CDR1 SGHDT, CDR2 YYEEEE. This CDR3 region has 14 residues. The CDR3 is CASSLLWSAGELFF. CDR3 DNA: TGTGCCAGCAGCTTGCTTTGGAGCGCCGGGGAGCTGTTTTTT.

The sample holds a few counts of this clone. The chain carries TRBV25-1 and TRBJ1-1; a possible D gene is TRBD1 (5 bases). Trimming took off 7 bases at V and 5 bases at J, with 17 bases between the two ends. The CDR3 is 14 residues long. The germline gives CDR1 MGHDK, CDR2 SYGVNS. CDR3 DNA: TGTGCCAGCACCATCGGGGGGAGTGGGACTGAAGCTTTCTTT. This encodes CASTIGGSGTEAFF.

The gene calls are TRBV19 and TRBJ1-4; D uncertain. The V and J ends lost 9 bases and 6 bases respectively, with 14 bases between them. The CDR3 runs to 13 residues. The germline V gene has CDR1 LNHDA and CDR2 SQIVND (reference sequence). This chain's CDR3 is CASGGYADEKLFF. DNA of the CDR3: TGTGCCAGCGGAGGGTACGCGGATGAAAAACTGTTTTTT.

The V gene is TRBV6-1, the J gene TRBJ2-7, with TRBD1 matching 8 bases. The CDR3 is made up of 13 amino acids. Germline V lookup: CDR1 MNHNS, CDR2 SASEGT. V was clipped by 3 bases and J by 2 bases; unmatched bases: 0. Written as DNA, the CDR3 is TGTGCCAGCAGTGACAGGGGGCCCTACGAGCAGTACTTC. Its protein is CASSDRGPYEQYF.

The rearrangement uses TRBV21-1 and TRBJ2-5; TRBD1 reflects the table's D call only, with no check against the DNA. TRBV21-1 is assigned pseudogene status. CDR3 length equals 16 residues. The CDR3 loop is CASSSEDRGNWETQYF. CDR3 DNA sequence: TGTGCCAGCAGCTCAGAAGACAGGGGGAATTGGGAGACCCAGTACTTC.